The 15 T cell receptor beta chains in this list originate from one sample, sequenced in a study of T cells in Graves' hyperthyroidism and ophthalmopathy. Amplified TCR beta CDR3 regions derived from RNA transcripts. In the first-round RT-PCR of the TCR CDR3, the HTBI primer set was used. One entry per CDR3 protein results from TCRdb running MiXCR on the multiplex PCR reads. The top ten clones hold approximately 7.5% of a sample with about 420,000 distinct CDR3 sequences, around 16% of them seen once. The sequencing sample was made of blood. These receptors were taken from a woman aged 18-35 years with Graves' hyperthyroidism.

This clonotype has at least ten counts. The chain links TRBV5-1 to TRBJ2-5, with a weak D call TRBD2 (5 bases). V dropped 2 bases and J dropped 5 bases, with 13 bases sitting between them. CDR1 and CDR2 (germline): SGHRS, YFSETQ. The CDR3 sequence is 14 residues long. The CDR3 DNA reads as TGCGCCAGCAGCTTCCCCCGGGGTGGGGAGACCCAGTACTTC. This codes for CASSFPRGGETQYF.

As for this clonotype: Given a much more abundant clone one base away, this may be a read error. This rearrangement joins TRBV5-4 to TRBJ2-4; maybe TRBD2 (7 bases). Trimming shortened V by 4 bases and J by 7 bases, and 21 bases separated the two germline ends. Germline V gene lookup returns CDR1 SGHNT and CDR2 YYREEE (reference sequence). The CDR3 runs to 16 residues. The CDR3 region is CASSPYVQGGRNIQYF. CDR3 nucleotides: TGTGCCAGCAGCCCATATGTACAGGGAGGGCGGAACATTCAGTACTTC.

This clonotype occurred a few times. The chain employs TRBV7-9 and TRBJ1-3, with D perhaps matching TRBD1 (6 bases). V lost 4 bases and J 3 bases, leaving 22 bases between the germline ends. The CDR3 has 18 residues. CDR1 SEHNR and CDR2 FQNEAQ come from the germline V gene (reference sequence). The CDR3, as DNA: TGTGCCAGCAGCTCATGGGGATACAGGGTGATTTTTGGAAACACCATATATTTT. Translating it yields CASSSWGYRVIFGNTIYF.

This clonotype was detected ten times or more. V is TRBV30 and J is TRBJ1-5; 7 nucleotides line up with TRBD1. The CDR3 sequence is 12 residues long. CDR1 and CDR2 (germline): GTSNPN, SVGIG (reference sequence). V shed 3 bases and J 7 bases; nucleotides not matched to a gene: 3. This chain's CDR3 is CAWSGTAQPQHF. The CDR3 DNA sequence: TGTGCCTGGAGCGGGACAGCACAGCCCCAGCATTTT.

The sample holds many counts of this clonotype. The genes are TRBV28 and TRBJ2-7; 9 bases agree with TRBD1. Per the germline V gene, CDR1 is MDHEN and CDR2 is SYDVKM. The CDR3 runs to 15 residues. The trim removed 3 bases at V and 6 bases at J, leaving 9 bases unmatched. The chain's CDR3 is CASSFWDRVRFEQYF. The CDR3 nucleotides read TGTGCCAGCAGTTTCTGGGACAGGGTCCGCTTCGAGCAGTACTTC.

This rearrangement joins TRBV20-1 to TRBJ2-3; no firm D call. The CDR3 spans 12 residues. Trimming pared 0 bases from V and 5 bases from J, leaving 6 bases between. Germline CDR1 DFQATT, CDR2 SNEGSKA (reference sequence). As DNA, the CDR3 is TGCAGTGCTAGAGAACCCGGAGATACGCAGTATTTT. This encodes CSAREPGDTQYF.

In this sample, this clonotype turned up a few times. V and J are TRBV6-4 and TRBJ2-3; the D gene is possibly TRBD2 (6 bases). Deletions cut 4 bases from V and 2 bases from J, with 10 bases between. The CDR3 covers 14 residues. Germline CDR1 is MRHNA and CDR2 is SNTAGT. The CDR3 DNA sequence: TGTGCCAGCAGTGCGGGACTCCACACAGATACGCAGTATTTT. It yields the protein CASSAGLHTDTQYF.

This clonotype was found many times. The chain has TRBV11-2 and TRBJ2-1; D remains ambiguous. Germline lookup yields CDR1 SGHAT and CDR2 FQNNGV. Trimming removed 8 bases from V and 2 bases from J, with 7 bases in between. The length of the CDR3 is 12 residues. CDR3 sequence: CASASTYNEQFF. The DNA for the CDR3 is TGTGCCAGCGCCAGTACCTACAATGAGCAGTTCTTC.

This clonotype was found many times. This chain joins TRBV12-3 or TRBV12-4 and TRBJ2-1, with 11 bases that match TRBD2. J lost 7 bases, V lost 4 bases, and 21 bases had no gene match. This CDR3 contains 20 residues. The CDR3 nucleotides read TGTGCCAGCAGTTACCCACCGGGACAGGGAACTAGCGGGAGTGGGAATGAGCAGTTCTTC. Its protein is CASSYPPGQGTSGSGNEQFF.

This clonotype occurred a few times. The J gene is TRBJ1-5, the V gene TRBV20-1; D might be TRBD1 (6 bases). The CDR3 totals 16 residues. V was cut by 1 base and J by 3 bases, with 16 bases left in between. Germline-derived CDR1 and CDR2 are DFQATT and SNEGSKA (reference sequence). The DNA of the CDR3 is TGCAGTGCTAGAGGCCCGGGGGGGGGCTACAATCAGCCCCAGCATTTT. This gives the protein CSARGPGGGYNQPQHF.

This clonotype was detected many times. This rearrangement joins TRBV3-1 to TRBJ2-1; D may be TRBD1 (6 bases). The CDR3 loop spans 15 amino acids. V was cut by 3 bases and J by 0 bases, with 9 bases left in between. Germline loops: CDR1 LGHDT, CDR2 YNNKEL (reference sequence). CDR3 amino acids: CASSQDRISYNEQFF. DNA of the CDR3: TGTGCCAGCAGCCAGGACAGAATCTCCTACAATGAGCAGTTCTTC.

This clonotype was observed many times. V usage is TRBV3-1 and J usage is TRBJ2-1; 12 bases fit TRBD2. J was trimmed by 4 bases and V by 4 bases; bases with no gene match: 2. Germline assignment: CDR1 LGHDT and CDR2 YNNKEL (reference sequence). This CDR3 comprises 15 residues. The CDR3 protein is CASSRTSGKYNEQFF. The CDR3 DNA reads TGTGCCAGCAGCCGGACTAGCGGGAAATACAATGAGCAGTTCTTC.

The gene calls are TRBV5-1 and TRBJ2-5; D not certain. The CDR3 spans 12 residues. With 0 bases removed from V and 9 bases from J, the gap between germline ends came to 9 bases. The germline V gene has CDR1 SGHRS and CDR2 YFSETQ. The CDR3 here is CASSLESFPQYF. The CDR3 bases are TGCGCCAGCAGCTTGGAGTCCTTCCCCCAGTACTTC.

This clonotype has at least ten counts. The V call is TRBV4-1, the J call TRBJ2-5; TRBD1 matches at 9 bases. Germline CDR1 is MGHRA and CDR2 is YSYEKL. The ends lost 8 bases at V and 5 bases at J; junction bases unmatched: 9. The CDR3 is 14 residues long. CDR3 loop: CASSDRGFEETQYF. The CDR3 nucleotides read TGCGCCAGCTCCGACAGGGGGTTCGAGGAGACCCAGTACTTC.

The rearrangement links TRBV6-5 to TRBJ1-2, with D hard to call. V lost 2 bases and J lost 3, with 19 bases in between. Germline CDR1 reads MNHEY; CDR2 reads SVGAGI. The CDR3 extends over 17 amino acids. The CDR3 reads CASSYLARAAPYYGYTF. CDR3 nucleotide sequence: TGTGCCAGCAGTTACCTAGCAAGGGCCGCCCCATACTATGGCTACACCTTC.